One sample yielded the 4 T cell receptor beta chains listed below, sequenced in a study of tissue T cells after allogeneic stem cell transplantation. The protocol was immunoSEQ multiplex PCR, while the TCRdb copy is restricted to in-frame clones and leaves out a portion. The profile shows 42,000 or so clones, roughly 89% of them singletons. The sequencing here drew on blood, taken before transplantation. The receptors come from a woman between 40 and 69 years old who later had graft-versus-host disease after an allogeneic stem cell transplant.

V and J are TRBV5-1 and TRBJ2-2; 8 bases line up with TRBD2. J gave up 4 bases and V 0 bases, and 2 bases lay outside the gene matches. CDR3 length: 15 residues. Germline CDR1 reads SGHRS; CDR2 reads YFSETQ. CDR3 loop: CASSLGLAGTGELFF. The CDR3 DNA is TGCGCCAGCAGCTTGGGTCTAGCGGGCACCGGGGAGCTGTTTTTT.

The V and J genes are TRBV9 and TRBJ1-6; D remains ambiguous. Germline V gene lookup returns CDR1 SGDLS and CDR2 YYNGEE. V lost 2 bases and J lost 2, with 8 bases in between. CDR3 length: 15 residues. The CDR3 is CASSVEGTYNSPLHF. CDR3 bases: TGTGCCAGCAGCGTCGAGGGAACCTATAATTCACCCCTCCACTTT. The full variable domain, its missing parts supplied by reference TRBV9 and TRBJ1-6, is DSGVTQTPKHLITATGQRVTLRCSPRSGDLSVYWYQQSLDQGLQFLIQYYNGEERAKGNILERFSAQQFPDLHSELNLSSLELGDSALYFCASSVEGTYNSPLHFGNGTRLTVT.

CDR3 nucleotides: TGCGCCAGCAGACTTGGGGTATCGGGGACTGAAGCTTTCTTT. Its protein product is CASRLGVSGTEAFF. The rearrangement uses TRBV5-1 and TRBJ1-1, with unresolved D. The CDR3 consists of 14 residues. V shed 5 bases and J shed 5 bases, with 16 bases lying between them. Germline CDR1 SGHRS, CDR2 YFSETQ.

V usage is TRBV6-4 and J usage is TRBJ2-3; 8 nucleotides line up with TRBD2. This CDR3 has 14 residues. Germline trimming cut 4 bases from V and 0 bases from J; bases unmatched to any gene: 0. Germline CDR1 is MRHNA and CDR2 is SNTAGT. Here the CDR3 reads CASSASGSTDTQYF. CDR3 bases: TGTGCCAGCAGTGCTAGCGGGAGCACAGATACGCAGTATTTT.